This TCR beta chain was documented in a study of technical replicates of blood from a handful of donors. This CDR3 spans 14 amino acids. The V gene's germline CDR1 is MDHEN and CDR2 SYDVKM. Trimming removed 0 bases at V and 4 bases at J, with 9 bases between. Profiled with immunoSEQ multiplex PCR; TCRdb holds only in-frame clones, not every one. The sample holds approximately 87,000 clones, 91% seen once. Sequenced material: T cells isolated from PBMCs. This TCR was sampled from a human donor in good health. Some clones in this sample may be carry-over from other donors' samples. The V and J genes are TRBV28 and TRBJ1-1; tentative D call: TRBD1 (6 bases). The CDR3 loop reads CASSLWVGATEAFF. The CDR3, as DNA: TGTGCCAGCAGTTTATGGGTGGGGGCCACTGAAGCTTTCTTT.